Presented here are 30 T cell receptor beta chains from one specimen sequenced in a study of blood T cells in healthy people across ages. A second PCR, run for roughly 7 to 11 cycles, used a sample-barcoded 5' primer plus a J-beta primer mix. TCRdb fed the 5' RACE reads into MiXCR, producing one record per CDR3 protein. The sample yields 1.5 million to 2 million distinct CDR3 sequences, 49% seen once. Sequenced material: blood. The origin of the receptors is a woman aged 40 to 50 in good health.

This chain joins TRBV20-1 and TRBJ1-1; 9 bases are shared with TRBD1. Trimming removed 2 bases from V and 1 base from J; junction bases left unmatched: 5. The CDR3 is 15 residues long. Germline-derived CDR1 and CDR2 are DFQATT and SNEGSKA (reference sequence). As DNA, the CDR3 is TGCAGTGCTAGACCCGGGACAGGGTGGAACACTGAAGCTTTCTTT. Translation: CSARPGTGWNTEAFF.

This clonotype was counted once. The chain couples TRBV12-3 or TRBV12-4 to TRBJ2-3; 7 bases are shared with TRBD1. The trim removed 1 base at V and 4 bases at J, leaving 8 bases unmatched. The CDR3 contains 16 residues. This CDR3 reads CASSLEMTGSSDTQYF. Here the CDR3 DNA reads TGTGCCAGCAGTTTAGAGATGACAGGGTCGTCAGATACGCAGTATTTT.

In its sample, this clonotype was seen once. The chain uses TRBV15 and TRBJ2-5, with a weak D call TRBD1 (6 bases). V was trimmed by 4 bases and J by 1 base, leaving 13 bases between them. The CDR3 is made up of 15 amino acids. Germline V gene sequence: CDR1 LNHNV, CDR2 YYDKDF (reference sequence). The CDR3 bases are TGTGCCACCAGCAACCGTGACAGGTTCCAAGAGACCCAGTACTTC. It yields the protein CATSNRDRFQETQYF.

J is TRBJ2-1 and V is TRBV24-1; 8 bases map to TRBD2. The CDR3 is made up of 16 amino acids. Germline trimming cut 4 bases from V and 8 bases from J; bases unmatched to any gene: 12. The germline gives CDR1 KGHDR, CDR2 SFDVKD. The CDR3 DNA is TGTGCCACCAGTGAGACCGGACTAGCCGTACACTATGAGCAGTTCTTC. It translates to CATSETGLAVHYEQFF.

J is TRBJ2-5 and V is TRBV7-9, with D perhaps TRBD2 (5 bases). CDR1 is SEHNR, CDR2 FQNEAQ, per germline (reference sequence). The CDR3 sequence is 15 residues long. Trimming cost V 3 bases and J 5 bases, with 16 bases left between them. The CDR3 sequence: CASSFEGTMGETQYF. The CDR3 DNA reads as TGTGCCAGCAGCTTTGAGGGCACCATGGGTGAGACCCAGTACTTC.

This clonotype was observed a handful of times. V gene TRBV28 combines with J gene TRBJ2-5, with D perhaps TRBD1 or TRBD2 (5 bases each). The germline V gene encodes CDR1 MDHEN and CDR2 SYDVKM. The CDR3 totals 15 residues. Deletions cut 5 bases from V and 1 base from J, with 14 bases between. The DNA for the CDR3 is TGTGCCAGCAGTCCCCCGGGACCCCCCCAAGAGACCCAGTACTTC. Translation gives CASSPPGPPQETQYF.

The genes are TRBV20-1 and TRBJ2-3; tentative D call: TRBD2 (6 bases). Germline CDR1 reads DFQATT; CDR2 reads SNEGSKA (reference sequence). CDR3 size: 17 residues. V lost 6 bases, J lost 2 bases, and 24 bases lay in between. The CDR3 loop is CSAYRRELAELTDTQYF. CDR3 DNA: TGCAGTGCGTACCGCCGGGAGTTAGCGGAACTCACAGATACGCAGTATTTT.

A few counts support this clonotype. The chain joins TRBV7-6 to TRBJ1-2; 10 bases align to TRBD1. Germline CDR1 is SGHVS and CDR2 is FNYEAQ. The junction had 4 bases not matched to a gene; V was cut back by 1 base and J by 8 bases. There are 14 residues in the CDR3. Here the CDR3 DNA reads TGTGCCAGCAGCTTAGGGGACAGGGGAGAAGGCTACACCTTC. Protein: CASSLGDRGEGYTF.

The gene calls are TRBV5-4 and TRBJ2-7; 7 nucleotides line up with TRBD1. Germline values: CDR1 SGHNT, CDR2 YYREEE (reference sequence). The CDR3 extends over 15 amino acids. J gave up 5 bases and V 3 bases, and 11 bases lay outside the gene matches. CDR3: CASSSKTGTVHEQYF. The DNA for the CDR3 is TGTGCCAGCAGCTCGAAGACAGGGACAGTACACGAGCAGTACTTC.

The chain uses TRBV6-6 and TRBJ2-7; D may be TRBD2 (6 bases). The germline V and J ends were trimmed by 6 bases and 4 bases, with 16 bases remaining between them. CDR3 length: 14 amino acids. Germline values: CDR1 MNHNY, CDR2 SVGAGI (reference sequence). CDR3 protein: CASSYGTSNYEQYF. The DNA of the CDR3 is TGTGCCAGCAGCTATGGGACTTCTAATTACGAGCAGTACTTC.

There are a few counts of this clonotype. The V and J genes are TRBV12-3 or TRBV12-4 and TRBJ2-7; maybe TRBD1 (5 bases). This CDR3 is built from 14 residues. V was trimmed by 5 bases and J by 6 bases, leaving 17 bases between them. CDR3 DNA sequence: TGTGCCAGCAGTCCATTTCAGGGTCTCGGCGAGCAGTACTTC. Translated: CASSPFQGLGEQYF.

CDR3 protein: CASSYGQFEYF. CDR3 DNA sequence: TGTGCCAGCAGTTACGGACAGTTCGAGTACTTC. The genes are TRBV6-5 and TRBJ2-7; D possibly corresponds to TRBD1 (6 bases). The CDR3 consists of 11 residues. CDR1 and CDR2 from the germline V gene are MNHEY and SVGAGI. Trimming took off 2 bases at V and 11 bases at J, with 10 bases between the two ends.

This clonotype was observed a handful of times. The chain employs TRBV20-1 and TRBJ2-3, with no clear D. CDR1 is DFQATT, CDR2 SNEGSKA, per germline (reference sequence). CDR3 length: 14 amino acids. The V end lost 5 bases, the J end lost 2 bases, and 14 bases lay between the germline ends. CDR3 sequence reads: CSAPDGRITDTQYF. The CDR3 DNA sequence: TGCAGTGCTCCGGACGGACGAATCACAGATACGCAGTATTTT.

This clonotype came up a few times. The CDR3 loop is CASSSPRTGYNEQFF. The CDR3 DNA is TGTGCCAGCAGTTCGCCCAGGACGGGATACAATGAGCAGTTCTTC. This chain links TRBV27 with TRBJ2-1; TRBD2 might be the D (5 bases). Germline CDR1 and CDR2: MNHEY and SMNVEV (reference sequence). The CDR3 consists of 15 residues. The ends were cut back, 4 bases at V and 4 bases at J, with 14 bases in the middle.

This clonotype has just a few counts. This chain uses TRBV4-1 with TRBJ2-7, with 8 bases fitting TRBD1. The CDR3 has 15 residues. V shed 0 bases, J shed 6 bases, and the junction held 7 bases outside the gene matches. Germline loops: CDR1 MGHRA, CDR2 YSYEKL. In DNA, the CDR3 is TGCGCCAGCAGCCAAGACAGGGGGCGAGGGGGCGAGCAGTACTTC. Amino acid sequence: CASSQDRGRGGEQYF.

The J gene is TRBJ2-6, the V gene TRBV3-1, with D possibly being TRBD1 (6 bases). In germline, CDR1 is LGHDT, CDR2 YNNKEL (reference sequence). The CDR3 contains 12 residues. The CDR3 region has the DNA TGTCCCACAGGGTCTGGGGCCAACGTCCTGACTTTC. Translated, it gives CPTGSGANVLTF.

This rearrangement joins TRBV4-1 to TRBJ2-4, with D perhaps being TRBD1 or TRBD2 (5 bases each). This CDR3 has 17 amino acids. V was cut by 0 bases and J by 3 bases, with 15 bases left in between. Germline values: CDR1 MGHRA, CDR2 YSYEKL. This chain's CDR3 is CASSQDPTGPNKNIQYF. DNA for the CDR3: TGCGCCAGCAGCCAAGATCCAACGGGGCCGAACAAAAACATTCAGTACTTC.

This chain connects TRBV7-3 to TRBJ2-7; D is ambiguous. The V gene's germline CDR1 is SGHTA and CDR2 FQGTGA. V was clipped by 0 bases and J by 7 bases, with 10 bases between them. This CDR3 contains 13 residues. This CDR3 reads CASSLTMDNEQYF. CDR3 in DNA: TGTGCCAGCAGCTTAACGATGGATAATGAGCAGTACTTC.

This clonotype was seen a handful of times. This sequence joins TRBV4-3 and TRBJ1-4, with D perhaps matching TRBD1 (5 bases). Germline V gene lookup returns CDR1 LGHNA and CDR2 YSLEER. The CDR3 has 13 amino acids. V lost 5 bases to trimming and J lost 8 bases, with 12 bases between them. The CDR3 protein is CASSVRAGEKLFF. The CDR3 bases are TGCGCCAGCAGCGTCAGGGCAGGGGAAAAACTGTTTTTT.

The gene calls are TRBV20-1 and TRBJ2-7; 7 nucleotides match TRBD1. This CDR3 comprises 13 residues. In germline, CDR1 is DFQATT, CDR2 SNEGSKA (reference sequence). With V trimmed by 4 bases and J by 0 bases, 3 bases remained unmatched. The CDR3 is CSATTGSSYEQYF. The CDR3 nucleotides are TGCAGTGCTACGACAGGGAGCTCCTACGAGCAGTACTTC.

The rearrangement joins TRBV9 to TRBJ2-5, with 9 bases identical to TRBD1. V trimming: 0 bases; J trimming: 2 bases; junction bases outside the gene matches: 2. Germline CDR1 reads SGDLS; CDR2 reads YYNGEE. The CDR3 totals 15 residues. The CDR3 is CASSVEDRGQETQYF. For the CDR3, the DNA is TGTGCCAGCAGCGTAGAGGACAGGGGTCAAGAGACCCAGTACTTC.

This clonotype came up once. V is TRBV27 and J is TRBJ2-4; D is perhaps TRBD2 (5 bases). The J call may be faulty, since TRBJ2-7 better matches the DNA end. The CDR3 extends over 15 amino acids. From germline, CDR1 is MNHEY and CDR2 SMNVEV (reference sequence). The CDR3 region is CASSLKRSGTHEQYF. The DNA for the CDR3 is TGTGCCAGCAGCCTCAAGCGGTCCGGCACCCACGAGCAGTACTTC.

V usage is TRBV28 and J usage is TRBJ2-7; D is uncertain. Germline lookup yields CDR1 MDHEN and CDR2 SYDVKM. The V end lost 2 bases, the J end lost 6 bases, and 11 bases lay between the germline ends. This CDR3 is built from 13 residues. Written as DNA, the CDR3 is TGTGCCAGCAGTTTAATCGCGGAAGGCGAGCAGTACTTC. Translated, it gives CASSLIAEGEQYF.

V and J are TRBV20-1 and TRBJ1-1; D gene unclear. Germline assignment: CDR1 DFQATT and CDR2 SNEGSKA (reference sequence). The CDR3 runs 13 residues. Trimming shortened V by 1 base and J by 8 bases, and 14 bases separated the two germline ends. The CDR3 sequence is CSARVVEVGEAFF. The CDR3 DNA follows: TGCAGTGCTAGAGTCGTGGAAGTCGGGGAAGCTTTCTTT.

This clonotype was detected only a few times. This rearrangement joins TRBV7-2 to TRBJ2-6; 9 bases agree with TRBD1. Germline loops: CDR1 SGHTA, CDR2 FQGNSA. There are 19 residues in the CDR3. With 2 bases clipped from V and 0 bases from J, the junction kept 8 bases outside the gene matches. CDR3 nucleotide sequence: TGTGCCAGCAGCTTACCTCGGACAGGGGAAAGCTCTGGGGCCAACGTCCTGACTTTC. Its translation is CASSLPRTGESSGANVLTF.

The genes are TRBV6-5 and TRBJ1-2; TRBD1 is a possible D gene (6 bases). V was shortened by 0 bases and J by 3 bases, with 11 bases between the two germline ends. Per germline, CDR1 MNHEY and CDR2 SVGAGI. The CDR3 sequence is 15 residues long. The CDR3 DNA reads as TGTGCCAGCAGTTACTCTGGCAGGGGAGACTATGGCTACACCTTC. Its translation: CASSYSGRGDYGYTF.

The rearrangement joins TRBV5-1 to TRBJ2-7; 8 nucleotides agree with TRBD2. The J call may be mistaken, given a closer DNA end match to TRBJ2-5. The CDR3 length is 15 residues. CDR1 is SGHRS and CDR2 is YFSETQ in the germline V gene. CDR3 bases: TGCGCCAGCAATCCACGGGGGGGGCTTAAGGAGACCCAGTACTTC. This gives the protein CASNPRGGLKETQYF.

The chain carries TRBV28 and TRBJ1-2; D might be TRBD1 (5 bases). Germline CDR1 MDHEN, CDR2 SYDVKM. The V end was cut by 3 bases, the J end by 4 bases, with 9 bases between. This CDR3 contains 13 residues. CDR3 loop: CASSFTGPYGYTF. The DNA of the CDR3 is TGTGCCAGCAGTTTTACAGGACCCTATGGCTACACCTTC.

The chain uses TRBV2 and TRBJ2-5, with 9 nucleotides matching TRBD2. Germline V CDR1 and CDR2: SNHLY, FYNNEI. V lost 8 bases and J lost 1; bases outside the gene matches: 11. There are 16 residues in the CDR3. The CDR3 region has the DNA TGTGCCAGCCAATCAGCTACAGCGGGGGGCCAAGAGACCCAGTACTTC. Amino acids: CASQSATAGGQETQYF.

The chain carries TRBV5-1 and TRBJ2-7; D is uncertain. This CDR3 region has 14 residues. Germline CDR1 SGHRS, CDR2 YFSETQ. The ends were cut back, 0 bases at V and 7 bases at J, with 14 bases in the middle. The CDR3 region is CASSLASGISEQYF. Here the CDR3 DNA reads TGCGCCAGCAGCTTGGCGTCAGGTATCTCTGAGCAGTACTTC.